This TCR beta chain was sequenced in a study of blood T cell repertoires in COVID-19. Study summary: Nucleic acid was either cDNA or gDNA, and it came from T cells, B-cell-depleted T cells, or PBMCs.

Germline CDR1 SGHRS, CDR2 YFSETQ. The junction had 1 base not matched to a gene; V was cut back by 0 bases and J by 2 bases. The CDR3 is 14 residues long. The repertoire was sequenced with immunoSEQ multiplex PCR; TCRdb's copy has only in-frame clones and lacks some. This sample carries under 250,000 clones, about four fifths of them seen once, and the ten largest clones take about 2.1%. This TCR was recovered from an older woman with acute or convalescent COVID-19. The chain is built from TRBV5-1 and TRBJ1-2; TRBD1 agrees at 7 bases. Material: peripheral blood. The CDR3 DNA reads as TGCGCCAGCAGCTTGGAGGACAGGAACTATGGCTACACCTTC. Translated: CASSLEDRNYGYTF.